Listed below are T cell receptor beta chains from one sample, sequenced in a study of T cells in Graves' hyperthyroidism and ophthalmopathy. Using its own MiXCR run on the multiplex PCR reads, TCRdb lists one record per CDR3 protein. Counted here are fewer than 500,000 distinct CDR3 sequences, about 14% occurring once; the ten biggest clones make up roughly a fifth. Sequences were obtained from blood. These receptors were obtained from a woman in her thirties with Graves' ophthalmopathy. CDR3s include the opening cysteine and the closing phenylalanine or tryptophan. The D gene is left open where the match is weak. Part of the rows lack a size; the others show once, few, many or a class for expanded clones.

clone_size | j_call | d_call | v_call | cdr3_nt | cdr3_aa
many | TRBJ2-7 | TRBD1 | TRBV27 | TGTGCCAGCAGCCGCAGGACAGGGGATACCTACGAGCAGTACTTC | CASSRRTGDTYEQYF
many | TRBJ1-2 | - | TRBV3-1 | TGTGCCAGCAGCCAATTTACCGGGACAACCAACTATGGCTACACCTTC | CASSQFTGTTNYGYTF
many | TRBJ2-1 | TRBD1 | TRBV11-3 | TGTGCCAGCAGCCCAGGAGACAGGGACAATGAGCAGTTCTTC | CASSPGDRDNEQFF
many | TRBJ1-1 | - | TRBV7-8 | TGTGCCAGCAGCACGGGGTACATGAACACTGAAGCTTTCTTT | CASSTGYMNTEAFF
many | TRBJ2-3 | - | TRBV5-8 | TGTGCCAGCAGCTATCGAGGAGATACGCAGTATTTT | CASSYRGDTQYF
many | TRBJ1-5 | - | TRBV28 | TGTGCCAGCAGTCTCACAGAGGGCGTACGGTCGCCCCAGCATTTT | CASSLTEGVRSPQHF
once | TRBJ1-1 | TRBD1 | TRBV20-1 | TGCGCTCCGGGACAGGAGAACACTGAAGCTTTCTTT | CAPGQENTEAFF
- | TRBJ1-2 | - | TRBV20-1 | TGCAGTGCTAGAGGGGGGAGACAGCGGACATATGGCTACACCTTC | CSARGGRQRTYGYTF
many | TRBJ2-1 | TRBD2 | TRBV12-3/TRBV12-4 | TGTGCCAGCAGTTTTTTCCTGGCGGGGGGGCCCAATGAGCAGTTCTTC | CASSFFLAGGPNEQFF
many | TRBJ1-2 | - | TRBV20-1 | TGCAGTGCTAGATCAGGGGAATCCTCAACGTTAAACTATGGCTACACCTTC | CSARSGESSTLNYGYTF
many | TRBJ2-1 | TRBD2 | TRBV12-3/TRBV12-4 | TGTGCCAGCAACGACTTTTTCCTAGCGGTACACAATGAGCAGTTCTTC | CASNDFFLAVHNEQFF
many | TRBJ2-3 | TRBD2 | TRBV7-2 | TGTGCCAGCAGCTCCACCGGACTAGCCACGCAGTATTTT | CASSSTGLATQYF
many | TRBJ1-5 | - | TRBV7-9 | TGTGCCAGCAGCGAGGGGAACAGCAATCAGCCCCAGCATTTT | CASSEGNSNQPQHF
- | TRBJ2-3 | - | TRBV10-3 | TGTGCCACCCGGTCGAGCTCTATGGATACGCAGTATTTT | CATRSSSMDTQYF
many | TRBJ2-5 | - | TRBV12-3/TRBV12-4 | TGTGCCAGCAGCCTCCACCTCCGGGGGACACAAGAGACCCAGTACTTC | CASSLHLRGTQETQYF
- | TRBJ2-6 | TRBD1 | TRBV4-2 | TGTGCCGGTGGGCCCAACAGGGGCTCTGGGGCCAACGTCCTGACTTTC | CAGGPNRGSGANVLTF
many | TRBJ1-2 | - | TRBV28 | TGTGCCAGCAGTCCCCTAGGATATGGCTACACCTTC | CASSPLGYGYTF
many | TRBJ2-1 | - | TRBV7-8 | TGTGCCAGCAACTTTCTCTACAATGAGCAGTTCTTC | CASNFLYNEQFF
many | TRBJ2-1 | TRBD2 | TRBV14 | TGTGCCAGCAGCCCATATTCCACTAGCGAAAGGTTGTACTACAATGAGCAGTTCTTC | CASSPYSTSERLYYNEQFF
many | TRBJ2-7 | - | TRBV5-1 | TGCGCCAGCAGTAATTGGGTCCGTCCGCCCTACGAGCAGTACTTC | CASSNWVRPPYEQYF
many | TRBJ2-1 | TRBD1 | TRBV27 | TGTGCCAGCACCCTTGGGGATGGACAGGGTGGCAATGAGCAGTTCTTC | CASTLGDGQGGNEQFF
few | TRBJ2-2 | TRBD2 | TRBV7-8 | TGTGCCAGCAGCGTCACAACTAGCGGGAACACCGGGGAGCTGTTTTTT | CASSVTTSGNTGELFF
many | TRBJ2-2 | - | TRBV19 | TGTGCCAGTAGTATGACAGGACTCAACACCGGGGAGCTGTTTTTT | CASSMTGLNTGELFF
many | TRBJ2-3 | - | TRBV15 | TGTGCCACCAGCAGAGACTGGGGGGCAGATGGTACGCAGTATTTT | CATSRDWGADGTQYF
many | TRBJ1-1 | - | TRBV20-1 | TGCAGTGCTAGAGATAGGGTGGGCCGAAAGAACACTGAAGCTTTCTTT | CSARDRVGRKNTEAFF
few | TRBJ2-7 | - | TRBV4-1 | TGCGCCAGCAGCACAGCGGAGGGAAGCTACGAGCAGTACTTC | CASSTAEGSYEQYF
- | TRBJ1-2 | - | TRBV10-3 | TGTGCCATCAGTGGGCCTACGGGGGAACAGGGTCTCCTTAACTATGGCTACACCTTC | CAISGPTGEQGLLNYGYTF
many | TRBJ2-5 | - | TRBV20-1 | TGCAGTGCTAGTAGGGCGGGTCGAACCGGGGAGACCCAGTACTTC | CSASRAGRTGETQYF
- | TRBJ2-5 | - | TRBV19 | TGTGCCAGTAATAAGGGGCGGGAGACCCAGTACTTC | CASNKGRETQYF
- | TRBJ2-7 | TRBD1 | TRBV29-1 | TGCAGCGCCCCATTAGGACAGGCCTACGAGCAGTACTTC | CSAPLGQAYEQYF
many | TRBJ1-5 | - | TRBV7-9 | TGTGCCAGCAGCCCATACCCCGTCAGGGGTCGCAATCAGCCCCAGCATTTT | CASSPYPVRGRNQPQHF
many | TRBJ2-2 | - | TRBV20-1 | TGCAGTGCTAGAGGGGCCAGGGATAAGGGCACCGGGGAGCTGTTTTTT | CSARGARDKGTGELFF
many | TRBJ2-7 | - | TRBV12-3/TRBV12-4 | TGTGCCAGCAGTTTGCAGGGCCGAGGCTACGAGCAGTACTTC | CASSLQGRGYEQYF
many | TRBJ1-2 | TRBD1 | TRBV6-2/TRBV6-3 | TGTGCCAGCAGTTACCAGACAGGGTTTGGCTACACCTTC | CASSYQTGFGYTF
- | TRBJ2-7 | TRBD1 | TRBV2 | TGTGCCAGCAGTACTCCGGACAGGGGGTACTACGAGCAGTACTTC | CASSTPDRGYYEQYF
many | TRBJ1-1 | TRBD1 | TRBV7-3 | TGTGCCAGCAGCGCCGGGGACAGGGGGGAAGCTTTCTTT | CASSAGDRGEAFF
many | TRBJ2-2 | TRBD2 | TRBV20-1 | TGCAGTGCTACGGCCATAGCGGGGACCGCGAGGACCGGGGAGCTGTTTTTT | CSATAIAGTARTGELFF
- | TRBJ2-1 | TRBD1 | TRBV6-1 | TGTGCCAGCACCCTTCAAGACAGGGTGGAGCAGTTCTTC | CASTLQDRVEQFF
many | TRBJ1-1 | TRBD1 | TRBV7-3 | TGTGCCAGCAGCTTAATAGGGACAGGGGACACTGAAGCTTTCTTT | CASSLIGTGDTEAFF
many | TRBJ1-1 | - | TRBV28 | TGTGCCAGCAGTCTAACCCAGGGGTACGCTGAAGCTTTCTTT | CASSLTQGYAEAFF
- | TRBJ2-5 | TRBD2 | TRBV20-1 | TGCGGTGCTAGAGATATAAGCGGGGCACAAGAGACCCAGTACTTC | CGARDISGAQETQYF